This TCR beta chain was profiled in a study of T cell responses to AZD1222 COVID-19 vaccine. This table comes from immunoSEQ multiplex PCR, and its TCRdb copy is limited to in-frame clones, with some not included. This sample yields about 150,000 clones, of which approximately 89% are seen a single time; around 1.7% belongs to the top ten. CDR3 length: 13 amino acids. V was clipped by 3 bases and J by 9 bases, with 14 bases between them. The germline CDR1 and CDR2 sequences are DFQATT and SNEGSKA (reference sequence). Comment on this clone: The antigen is undetermined.

It was second doses at about 4 or about 12 weeks that were pooled. Study-level results: Only a handful of individuals given AZD1222 were seropositive at baseline. Mostly white British, mostly female donors; authors suggested clonal diversity may be underestimated.

The specimen was peripheral blood, collected 28 days after the second AZD1222 dose. The TCR sequence derives from an adult who received the AZD1222 COVID-19 vaccine. The chain carries TRBV20-1 and TRBJ2-2; D may be TRBD1 (5 bases). CDR3 in amino acids: CSASGAGFRELFF. The CDR3 coding sequence is TGCAGTGCTAGTGGGGCAGGTTTTAGGGAGCTGTTTTTT.